This T cell receptor beta chain was obtained from a study of T-cell reconstitution after alpha-beta-depleted transplantation in children. This clonotype was detected ten times or more. Using unique molecular identifiers, the investigators prepared the TCRbeta library. TCRdb re-called the PCR reads with MiXCR, one entry per CDR3 protein. The sample has hundreds of thousands of distinct CDR3 sequences, about a sixth seen once. CDR1 is SGHRS and CDR2 is YFSETQ in the germline V gene. V dropped 1 base and J dropped 0 bases, with 6 bases sitting between them. The CDR3 has 14 residues. Sequencing was performed on PBMCs, mostly from graft donor cells, taken 360 days after TCRalphabeta/CD19-depleted stem cell transplant. This chain connects TRBV5-1 to TRBJ2-3; D remains ambiguous. This TCR was recovered from a boy in the first two years of life who had a stem cell transplant for Wiskott-Aldrich syndrome, so the T cells may come from the graft donor. The DNA for the CDR3 is TGCGCCAGCAGCTTGCGGTCTAGCACAGATACGCAGTATTTT. Translated, it gives CASSLRSSTDTQYF.